Below are 19 T cell receptor beta chains sequenced from a single sample in a study of shared clonotypes between healthy human individuals. The protocol was immunoSEQ multiplex PCR, while the TCRdb copy is restricted to in-frame clones and leaves out a portion. The data hold some 2,100,000 clones, with 90% to 97% observed a single time. Sequenced sample: naive CD4+ T cells sorted from blood. Subset meaning: CD45RA+ positively selected. The source of these receptors is a man aged 18 to 35 in good health.

This clone was observed once. This chain connects TRBV11-2 to TRBJ2-1; 13 positions match TRBD2. Germline V gene lookup returns CDR1 SGHAT and CDR2 FQNNGV. V gave up 5 bases and J gave up 7 bases; unmatched junction bases: 11. The CDR3 has 17 residues. In nucleotides, the CDR3 is TGTGCCAGCAGCCCGGCACAACTAGCGGGAGGGAGGAATGAGCAGTTCTTC. Protein product: CASSPAQLAGGRNEQFF. The full variable domain, in which reference TRBV11-2 and TRBJ2-1 provide the parts outside the CDR3, is EAGVAQSPRYKIIEKRQSVAFWCNPISGHATLYWYQQILGQGPKLLIQFQNNGVVDDSQLPKDRFSAERLKGVDSTLKIQPAKLEDSAVYLCASSPAQLAGGRNEQFFGPGTRLTVL.

This CDR3 is CAWSVQVLETQYF. In DNA form, the CDR3 reads TGTGCCTGGAGTGTACAGGTATTGGAGACCCAGTACTTC. The chain uses TRBV30 and TRBJ2-5, with a weak D call TRBD1 (5 bases). This CDR3 region has 13 residues. Germline V gene data show CDR1 as GTSNPN and CDR2 as SVGIG (reference sequence). V lost 0 bases and J lost 5, with 10 bases in between.

This clone showed up just once. J is TRBJ1-1 and V is TRBV2; 7 nucleotides match TRBD1. V shed 4 bases and J 4 bases; nucleotides not matched to a gene: 6. The CDR3 consists of 14 residues. The germline V gene has CDR1 SNHLY and CDR2 FYNNEI. CDR3 DNA: TGTGCCAGCAGTGTGACAGGGCAGGCCACTGAAGCTTTCTTT. This sequence encodes CASSVTGQATEAFF.

This chain uses TRBV6-6 with TRBJ1-5; TRBD1 is a possible D gene (5 bases). Germline-derived CDR1 and CDR2 are MNHNY and SVGAGI (reference sequence). The CDR3 is made up of 14 amino acids. V shed 2 bases and J shed 6 bases, with 11 bases lying between them. CDR3 residues: CASSYDGGGQPQHF. For the CDR3, the DNA is TGTGCCAGCAGTTACGACGGGGGGGGTCAGCCCCAGCATTTT.

The chain joins TRBV14 to TRBJ1-2; 7 bases map to TRBD1. Losses at the gene ends were 0 bases for V and 8 bases for J; bases not matched to a gene: 9. The CDR3 has 15 amino acids. CDR1 is SGHDN, CDR2 FVKESK, per germline. The CDR3 loop is CASSQDRLGGAGYTF. CDR3 DNA: TGTGCCAGCAGCCAAGATCGATTAGGGGGCGCCGGCTACACCTTC.

The chain is built from TRBV5-6 and TRBJ2-5; 11 bases agree with TRBD2. The germline V gene encodes CDR1 SGHDT and CDR2 YYEEEE. Trimming cost V 4 bases and J 4 bases; bases outside gene matches: 6. The length of the CDR3 is 15 residues. The CDR3 protein is CASSTRLAGSETQYF. Written as DNA, the CDR3 is TGTGCCAGCAGCACTCGACTAGCGGGATCAGAGACCCAGTACTTC.

The CDR3 sequence is CASSQSGGLYGYTF. The CDR3 DNA sequence: TGTGCCAGCAGCCAGTCAGGGGGCCTCTATGGCTACACCTTC. V is TRBV6-6 and J is TRBJ1-2, with 8 nucleotides matching TRBD1. CDR1 MNHNY and CDR2 SVGAGI come from the germline V gene (reference sequence). V shed 6 bases, J shed 4 bases, and the junction held 7 bases outside the gene matches. This CDR3 comprises 14 residues.

This sequence joins TRBV29-1 and TRBJ2-3, with 9 bases aligning to TRBD1. The V and J ends lost 5 bases and 0 bases, in that order; junction bases with no gene match: 9. The CDR3 has 16 amino acids. Germline V gene sequence: CDR1 SQVTM, CDR2 ANQGSEA. DNA for the CDR3: TGCAGCGTTACCGTGGACAGGGGTGCTAGCACAGATACGCAGTATTTT. Residues: CSVTVDRGASTDTQYF.

V and J are TRBV7-8 and TRBJ2-7; D uncertain. Germline CDR1 is SGHVS and CDR2 is FQNEAQ. The germline V and J ends were trimmed by 6 bases and 0 bases, with 12 bases remaining between them. The CDR3 contains 14 residues. Here the CDR3 reads CASSPDKSSYEQYF. The CDR3 DNA is TGTGCCAGCAGTCCAGACAAGAGCTCCTACGAGCAGTACTTC.

The count of this clone is one. The chain employs TRBV5-1 and TRBJ2-7; TRBD2 is a possible D gene (5 bases). V lost 0 bases, J lost 2 bases, and 12 bases lay in between. Germline-derived CDR1 and CDR2 are SGHRS and YFSETQ. CDR3 length: 15 residues. CDR3 amino acids: CASSLGPDGAYEQYF. The CDR3 DNA sequence: TGCGCCAGCAGCTTGGGACCGGACGGGGCCTACGAGCAGTACTTC.

The rearrangement uses TRBV28 and TRBJ1-2; D is unresolved. Germline V gene data show CDR1 as MDHEN and CDR2 as SYDVKM. CDR3 length: 14 residues. Trimming pared 4 bases from V and 2 bases from J, leaving 11 bases between. Written as DNA, the CDR3 is TGTGCCAGCAGTTCTGCGGACCGAAACTATGGCTACACCTTC. Its translation: CASSSADRNYGYTF.

The gene calls are TRBV11-2 and TRBJ2-7, with D possibly TRBD2 on 7 matching bases. CDR3 length: 16 residues. Germline CDR1 SGHAT, CDR2 FQNNGV. Trimming shortened V by 5 bases and J by 2 bases, and 19 bases separated the two germline ends. Written as DNA, the CDR3 is TGTGCCAGCAGCCCAGGACCGGGGGGCTTCGCCTACGAGCAGTACTTC. Translating it yields CASSPGPGGFAYEQYF.

V usage is TRBV5-1 and J usage is TRBJ2-1; 12 bases are shared with TRBD2. V lost 0 bases and J lost 10; bases outside the gene matches: 8. The germline V gene has CDR1 SGHRS and CDR2 YFSETQ. The CDR3 length is 16 residues. Written as DNA, the CDR3 is TGCGCCAGCAGCTTGGCCATGACTAGCGGGGGTAACGAGCAGTTCTTC. As protein: CASSLAMTSGGNEQFF.

This clone has only one observation. The CDR3 DNA reads as TGTGCCAGCAGTCGAACAGGGGCCGCGGGCCTGTTTTTT. Amino acids: CASSRTGAAGLFF. This chain connects TRBV6-5 to TRBJ1-4; TRBD1 matches 7 bases. Germline assignment: CDR1 MNHEY and CDR2 SVGAGI. The J segment lost 14 bases and the V segment lost 5 bases, leaving 11 bases of the junction unmatched. The CDR3 extends over 13 amino acids.

This chain's CDR3 is CASSEVPILHNEQFF. CDR3 DNA sequence: TGTGCCAGCAGTGAAGTCCCTATCCTCCACAATGAGCAGTTCTTC. The rearrangement joins TRBV2 to TRBJ2-1; no reliable D call. Germline CDR1 is SNHLY and CDR2 is FYNNEI. Deletions cut 1 base from V and 5 bases from J, with 12 bases between. The CDR3 contains 15 residues.

This chain links TRBV4-1 with TRBJ2-7; D gene ambiguous. The CDR3 spans 13 residues. CDR1 and CDR2 from the germline V gene are MGHRA and YSYEKL. V lost 1 base and J 3 bases, leaving 7 bases between the germline ends. The CDR3 nucleotides read TGCGCCAGCAGCCAAGCCCACTTCTACGAGCAGTACTTC. Translating gives CASSQAHFYEQYF.

The chain combines TRBV25-1 with TRBJ1-6; D not resolved. Germline CDR1 is MGHDK and CDR2 is SYGVNS. The CDR3 runs to 14 residues. Trimming took 5 bases from V and 5 from J, leaving 10 bases between them. CDR3 nucleotides: TGTGCCAGCAGTCCTCGTAAGGATAATTCACCCCTCCACTTT. Its translation is CASSPRKDNSPLHF.

The chain joins TRBV19 to TRBJ2-7, with D perhaps matching TRBD1 or TRBD2 (5 bases each). Germline CDR1 and CDR2: LNHDA and SQIVND (reference sequence). V was clipped by 6 bases and J by 6 bases, with 24 bases between them. This CDR3 is built from 16 residues. The CDR3 spells CASRGAGRGFTGEQYF. DNA of the CDR3: TGTGCCAGTAGAGGGGCAGGGAGAGGATTTACCGGCGAGCAGTACTTC.

The gene calls are TRBV18 and TRBJ2-3; D is unresolved. V was pared by 2 bases and J by 2 bases, with 5 bases between. This CDR3 has 13 residues. Germline loops: CDR1 KGHSH, CDR2 LQKENI. The CDR3 DNA reads as TGTGCCAGCTCACCATTCACCACAGATACGCAGTATTTT. Encoded protein: CASSPFTTDTQYF. Full variable domain (outside the CDR3, taken from reference TRBV18 and TRBJ2-3): NAGVMQNPRHLVRRRGQEARLRCSPMKGHSHVYWYRQLPEEGLKFMVYLQKENIIDESGMPKERFSAEFPKEGPSILRIQQVVRGDSAAYFCASSPFTTDTQYFGPGTRLTVL.